This T cell receptor beta chain came from a study of blood T cell repertoires in COVID-19 (dated by TCRdb to 2020 to 2021). For the wider study: Samples from collaborators originated in the United States, Italy and Spain and spanned both the acute and convalescent phases of COVID-19. The material from the prospective study consisted of cDNA or gDNA derived from T cells, B-cell-depleted T cells, or PBMCs. Subjects who had been exposed to COVID-19, were actively infected with it, or had recovered from it provided the deeply sampled blood TCRbeta repertoires that made up the dataset. A freely available public database, intended as a resource for researchers studying the immune response to SARS-CoV-2, is where the repertoires were released. Samples came from the ongoing ImmuneRACE study (first 160 participants) plus 1,254 subjects from 6 global collaborators. Sample metadata almost always included a de-identified subject ID, COVID-19 status, age in years and sex. HLA class I and class II types, where available, came from metadata supplied by the sample provider rather than from assay-based typing. Beyond this particular receptor, the publication reports: The quantity of clinical and demographic metadata differed by source and by participant and was supplied without curation.

Whole blood was collected in K2EDTA tubes by collaborating institutions according to the institutions' own protocols. For TCRbeta analysis, collaborators shipped samples as frozen whole blood, isolated PBMCs, or DNA extracted from either of those sample types. Trimming removed 0 bases from V and 6 bases from J, leaving 9 bases between the germline ends. Spanning cysteine to phenylalanine, the CDR3 consists of 14 amino acids. Solely the CDR3 DNA is kept, with 42 bases framed from the first base. CDR1 and CDR2, per the germline V gene, are SGDLS and YYNGEE. TCRbeta CDR3 regions were amplified from genomic DNA using the immunoSEQ Assay, a bias-controlled multiplex PCR. The authors processed their data as follows. Nucleated cell counts per sample were estimated from amplification of reference gene primers within the assay. To quantify the absolute abundance of each unique TCRbeta CDR3 rearrangement, sequence reads were collapsed and filtered. For each sample, productive Simpson clonality was calculated as the square root of Simpson's diversity index over productive rearrangements. TCRdb holds this immuneACCESS table with in-frame rearrangements only. Some clones are missing; in checked studies, unresolved V genes explain under half, and the rest has no known cause. V and J calls and clone size are as listed in that table; D and trimming were resolved from the DNA. This sample is represented by approximately 56,000 clones; around four fifths of them were singletons. 6.9% of the sample belongs to the ten largest clones.

In this sample, this clone turned up once. This receptor's antigen is unknown. Base qualities were left out, and no much larger clone turns up one base away. The V gene is TRBV9 and the J gene is TRBJ2-2; no confident D gene assignment can be made. The specimen sequenced was peripheral blood. This clonotype originated in an older man with active COVID-19. The nucleotides are TGTGCCAGCAGCGTAGTAGTAGAGTCCGGGGAGCTGTTTTTT. It codes for CASSVVVESGELFF.